The 26 T cell receptor beta chains in this list originate from one sample, sequenced in a study of shared clonotypes between healthy human individuals (dated by TCRdb to the early 2020s). The library was prepared using the immunoSEQ multiplex PCR assay. TCRdb provides this immuneACCESS table in a form limited to in-frame rearrangements. Some clones are lacking; in checked studies, under half of them reflect an unresolved V gene, and why the rest are absent is not known. The sample table records 2 million to 2.5 million clones; roughly 95% of these occur just once. The ten largest account for over 0.1% of the sample. Material for sequencing was naive CD4+ T cells sorted from blood. According to the study, the label for this sample's cell subset or site signals: CD45RA+ positively selected. The receptors derive from a man aged 18 to 29 in good health.

The chain couples TRBV10-3 to TRBJ1-1, with D possibly matching TRBD1 (6 bases). Looked up from germline, CDR1 is ENHRY and CDR2 is SYGVKD. V was trimmed by 11 bases and J by 1 base, leaving 20 bases between them. This CDR3 comprises 15 residues. The CDR3 sequence: CAALDSSLGNTEAFF. The CDR3 DNA sequence: TGTGCCGCGCTGGACAGCAGCCTAGGGAACACTGAAGCTTTCTTT.

This chain joins TRBV4-3 and TRBJ2-1; TRBD2 agrees at 9 bases. The CDR3 runs 15 residues. V shed 1 base, J shed 5 bases, and the junction held 3 bases outside the gene matches. CDR1 is LGHNA and CDR2 is YSLEER in the germline V gene. CDR3 sequence (DNA): TGCGCCAGCAGCCAAGGACTAGCGGTACACAATGAGCAGTTCTTC. Its translation: CASSQGLAVHNEQFF.

The genes are TRBV4-1 and TRBJ1-2; TRBD1 matches 10 bases. V lost 2 bases, J lost 3 bases, and 6 bases stayed unmatched. This CDR3 contains 16 residues. Germline CDR1 is MGHRA and CDR2 is YSYEKL. The CDR3 nucleotides are TGCGCCAGCAGCCAAACGGACAGGGGGGCTTACTATGGCTACACCTTC. Protein: CASSQTDRGAYYGYTF.

This rearrangement joins TRBV30 to TRBJ2-3; 8 nucleotides agree with TRBD1. The germline gives CDR1 GTSNPN, CDR2 SVGIG (reference sequence). The junction had 8 bases not matched to a gene; V was cut back by 3 bases and J by 0 bases. The CDR3 consists of 16 residues. CDR3 nucleotides: TGTGCCTGGAGGCGGGGACAGGCAGTAAGCACAGATACGCAGTATTTT. This encodes CAWRRGQAVSTDTQYF.

The V call is TRBV4-1, the J call TRBJ2-3, with D possibly TRBD2 on 5 matching bases. This CDR3 is 14 amino acids long. The V end lost 3 bases, the J end lost 5 bases, and 12 bases lay between the germline ends. The germline CDR1 and CDR2 sequences are MGHRA and YSYEKL. The CDR3 bases are TGCGCCAGCAGCCACCCCGGAGGAGGAGATACGCAGTATTTT. It specifies CASSHPGGGDTQYF.

The chain combines TRBV6-4 with TRBJ2-7; unclear D gene. Trimming removed 1 base from V and 6 bases from J, with 16 bases in between. Germline lookup yields CDR1 MRHNA and CDR2 SNTAGT. This CDR3 spans 15 amino acids. This CDR3 is CASSDLRHTLGEQYF. CDR3 in DNA: TGTGCCAGCAGTGACTTAAGACACACCCTCGGCGAGCAGTACTTC.

This chain connects TRBV6-1 to TRBJ2-3, with D uncertain. Between the trimmed V and J ends, which lost 10 bases and 5 bases, there was a span of 16 bases. The CDR3 spans 13 residues. Per the germline V gene, CDR1 is MNHNS and CDR2 is SASEGT. CDR3 sequence (DNA): TGTGCCATTTCCCAAAGTCAGGAAGATACGCAGTATTTT. Protein sequence: CAISQSQEDTQYF.

The V gene is TRBV19, the J gene TRBJ2-5; D is unresolved. V was cut by 4 bases and J by 2 bases, with 17 bases left in between. Germline V gene data show CDR1 as LNHDA and CDR2 as SQIVND (reference sequence). The CDR3 spans 16 residues. The CDR3 DNA is TGTGCCAGTAGTACCCTAACCGGCGTAATTCAAGAGACCCAGTACTTC. Translating gives CASSTLTGVIQETQYF.

The J gene is TRBJ2-2, the V gene TRBV4-1; D perhaps matches TRBD2 (6 bases). The CDR3 is 14 residues long. V dropped 6 bases and J dropped 6 bases, with 14 bases sitting between them. Germline V lookup: CDR1 MGHRA, CDR2 YSYEKL. The CDR3 DNA follows: TGCGCCAGCAGGTTGGAGGGGCAAGCCGGGGAGCTGTTTTTT. Its protein is CASRLEGQAGELFF.

The chain employs TRBV28 and TRBJ1-5, with 7 bases that match TRBD1. CDR1 is MDHEN, CDR2 SYDVKM, per germline. This CDR3 region has 17 residues. With V trimmed by 4 bases and J by 0 bases, 9 bases remained unmatched. The CDR3 coding sequence is TGTGCCAGCAGTTCACGGACAGGCCTTTATAGCAATCAGCCCCAGCATTTT. This codes for CASSSRTGLYSNQPQHF.

Here the CDR3 DNA reads TGTGCCAGTAGGAGGACAGGGGGCAACGAAAAACTGTTTTTT. Protein product: CASRRTGGNEKLFF. V and J are TRBV19 and TRBJ1-4; 11 bases fit TRBD1. Per germline, CDR1 LNHDA and CDR2 SQIVND (reference sequence). The length of the CDR3 is 14 residues. J lost 8 bases, V lost 6 bases, and 5 bases had no gene match.

Turning to this clone: Other DNA sequences from this sample encode an identical CDR3 as well. This sequence joins TRBV2 and TRBJ2-6, with D hard to call. The germline gives CDR1 SNHLY, CDR2 FYNNEI. The length of the CDR3 is 12 residues. V was shortened by 5 bases and J by 3 bases, with 2 bases between the two germline ends. The CDR3 protein is CASSFGANVLTF. The CDR3 coding sequence is TGTGCCAGCAGTTTTGGGGCCAACGTCCTGACTTTC.

The chain combines TRBV5-8 with TRBJ2-7; 7 bases line up with TRBD2. The junction had 0 bases not matched to a gene; V was cut back by 0 bases and J by 0 bases. The germline CDR1 and CDR2 sequences are SGHTS and YDEGEE. This CDR3 is 14 amino acids long. The CDR3, as DNA: TGTGCCAGCAGCTTGGGCGGGAGCTCCTACGAGCAGTACTTC. Translating gives CASSLGGSSYEQYF.

To note about this clone: This sample also contains other DNA sequences that code for the same CDR3. The rearrangement uses TRBV5-1 and TRBJ1-5; D gene unclear. Germline V gives CDR1 SGHRS, CDR2 YFSETQ. The CDR3 covers 13 residues. V lost 4 bases to trimming and J lost 0 bases, with 5 bases between them. The CDR3 DNA sequence: TGCGCCAGCAGCCCCGATAGCAATCAGCCCCAGCATTTT. Translation: CASSPDSNQPQHF. The full variable domain, its missing parts supplied by reference TRBV5-1 and TRBJ1-5, is KAGVTQTPRYLIKTRGQQVTLSCSPISGHRSVSWYQQTPGQGLQFLFEYFSETQRNKGNFPGRFSGRQFSNSRSEMNVSTLELGDSALYLCASSPDSNQPQHFGDGTRLSIL.

This chain links TRBV5-4 with TRBJ2-7; TRBD2 agrees at 12 bases. After removal of 0 bases from V and 0 bases from J, the junction contained 7 bases not matched to a gene. Germline CDR1 SGHNT, CDR2 YYREEE (reference sequence). The CDR3 has 18 amino acids. The CDR3 here is CASSLGTSGGPNSYEQYF. The CDR3 DNA reads TGTGCCAGCAGCTTGGGAACTAGCGGGGGGCCGAACTCCTACGAGCAGTACTTC. The full variable domain, completed using reference TRBV5-4 and TRBJ2-7, is ETGVTQSPTHLIKTRGQQVTLRCSSQSGHNTVSWYQQALGQGPQFIFQYYREEENGRGNFPPRFSGLQFPNYSSELNVNALELDDSALYLCASSLGTSGGPNSYEQYFGPGTRLTVT.

The chain links TRBV6-1 to TRBJ1-1; no firm D call. The ends were cut back, 0 bases at V and 8 bases at J, with 16 bases in the middle. This CDR3 is 15 amino acids long. Per germline, CDR1 MNHNS and CDR2 SASEGT. The CDR3 reads CASSEALQIGPEAFF. DNA of the CDR3: TGTGCCAGCAGTGAAGCGCTTCAGATAGGCCCCGAAGCTTTCTTT.

The chain has TRBV27 and TRBJ2-3, with D possibly called TRBD1 or TRBD2 (5 bases each). This CDR3 spans 15 amino acids. V was trimmed by 3 bases and J by 4 bases, leaving 14 bases between them. CDR1 and CDR2 from the germline V gene are MNHEY and SMNVEV (reference sequence). CDR3 sequence reads: CASSFRGEVPDTQYF. The CDR3 nucleotides are TGTGCCAGCAGTTTTAGGGGAGAAGTTCCAGATACGCAGTATTTT.

The V call is TRBV6-5, the J call TRBJ1-1, with 10 bases that match TRBD1. This CDR3 contains 15 residues. Germline loops: CDR1 MNHEY, CDR2 SVGAGI. V trimming: 5 bases; J trimming: 2 bases; junction bases outside the gene matches: 5. CDR3 bases: TGTGCCAGCAGTCGCCGGGACAGGGGAAACACTGAAGCTTTCTTT. Its protein product is CASSRRDRGNTEAFF.

The V call is TRBV10-3, the J call TRBJ1-1; unclear D gene. Germline values: CDR1 ENHRY, CDR2 SYGVKD. The CDR3 has 12 amino acids. Trimming removed 0 bases from V and 11 bases from J, with 10 bases in between. This CDR3 is CAISESEREAFF. The CDR3 DNA is TGTGCCATCAGTGAGTCGGAAAGGGAGGCTTTCTTT.

The rearrangement uses TRBV7-9 and TRBJ2-7; 9 bases match TRBD1. The ends lost 5 bases at V and 4 bases at J; junction bases unmatched: 9. Germline CDR1 and CDR2: SEHNR and FQNEAQ (reference sequence). There are 15 residues in the CDR3. CDR3 coding DNA: TGTGCCAGCAGCAGACGGAGGGACAGGGAGTACGAGCAGTACTTC. Protein: CASSRRRDREYEQYF.

The chain has TRBV19 and TRBJ1-5; D is undetermined. The CDR3 runs 15 residues. Trimming pared 5 bases from V and 4 bases from J, leaving 15 bases between. CDR1 is LNHDA, CDR2 SQIVND, per germline (reference sequence). The CDR3 DNA reads TGTGCCAGTAGTTTCGGGTCGGGAGGGAATCAGCCCCAGCATTTT. As protein: CASSFGSGGNQPQHF.

J is TRBJ1-3 and V is TRBV10-3; possibly TRBD1 for D (6 bases). Germline CDR1 is ENHRY and CDR2 is SYGVKD. V lost 4 bases to trimming and J lost 4 bases, with 8 bases between them. The CDR3 has 13 amino acids. The CDR3 here is CAISGGQGNTIYF. Written as DNA, the CDR3 is TGTGCCATCAGTGGGGGGCAGGGAAACACCATATATTTT.

The J gene is TRBJ2-7, the V gene TRBV30; 9 bases match TRBD1. Per germline, CDR1 GTSNPN and CDR2 SVGIG (reference sequence). The length of the CDR3 is 14 residues. V lost 2 bases, J lost 2 bases, and 4 bases stayed unmatched. This CDR3 reads CAWSSRDRAYEQYF. The CDR3 DNA is TGTGCCTGGAGTTCCCGGGACAGGGCCTACGAGCAGTACTTC.

The chain is built from TRBV6-6 and TRBJ1-3, with D possibly being TRBD1 (5 bases). The CDR3 has 14 amino acids. The V end lost 1 base, the J end lost 5 bases, and 9 bases lay between the germline ends. Germline CDR1 reads MNHNY; CDR2 reads SVGAGI (reference sequence). The DNA for the CDR3 is TGTGCCAGCAGTTACTTCCAGGGAAGAAACACCATATATTTT. This encodes CASSYFQGRNTIYF.

V and J are TRBV30 and TRBJ2-1; 7 bases are a match to TRBD2. J lost 10 bases, V lost 2 bases, and 8 bases had no gene match. The germline gives CDR1 GTSNPN, CDR2 SVGIG (reference sequence). This CDR3 region has 13 residues. Here the CDR3 reads CAWSRDLRGEQFF. The CDR3 coding sequence is TGTGCCTGGAGTAGAGACTTGCGGGGGGAGCAGTTCTTC. Full variable domain (rest looked up from reference TRBV30 and TRBJ2-1): SQTIHQWPATLVQPVGSPLSLECTVEGTSNPNLYWYRQAAGRGLQLLFYSVGIGQISSEVPQNLSASRPQDRQFILSSKKLLLSDSGFYLCAWSRDLRGEQFFGPGTRLTVL.

The rearrangement links TRBV30 to TRBJ2-3; 10 bases match TRBD1. Germline CDR1 and CDR2: GTSNPN and SVGIG (reference sequence). The CDR3 is 17 amino acids. With V trimmed by 0 bases and J by 6 bases, 12 bases remained unmatched. This CDR3 is CAWSVGGSRDRGDTQYF. The CDR3 DNA follows: TGTGCCTGGAGTGTAGGGGGGTCCCGGGACAGGGGTGATACGCAGTATTTT.